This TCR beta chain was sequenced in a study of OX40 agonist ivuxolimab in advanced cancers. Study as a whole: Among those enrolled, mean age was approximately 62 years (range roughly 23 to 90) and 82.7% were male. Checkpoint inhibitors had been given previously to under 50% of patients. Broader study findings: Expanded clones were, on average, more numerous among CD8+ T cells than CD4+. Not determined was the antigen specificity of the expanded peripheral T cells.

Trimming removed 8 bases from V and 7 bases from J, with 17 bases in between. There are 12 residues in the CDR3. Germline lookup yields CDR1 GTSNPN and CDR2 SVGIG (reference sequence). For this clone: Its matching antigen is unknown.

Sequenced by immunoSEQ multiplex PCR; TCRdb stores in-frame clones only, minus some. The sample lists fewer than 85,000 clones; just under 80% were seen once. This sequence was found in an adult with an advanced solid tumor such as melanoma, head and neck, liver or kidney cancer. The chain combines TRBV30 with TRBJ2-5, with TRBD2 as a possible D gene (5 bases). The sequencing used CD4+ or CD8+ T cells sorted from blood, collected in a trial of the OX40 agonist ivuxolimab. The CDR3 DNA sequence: TGTGCCCATACTAGTCTTCGGGGGACCCAGTACTTC. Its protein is CAHTSLRGTQYF.